These 14 T cell receptor beta chains share one sample of origin, sequenced in a study of Graves' ophthalmopathy and Graves' hyperthyroidism. TCR beta CDR3 amplification used RNA transcripts. HTBI-primed first-round RT-PCR preceded second-round multiplex PCR. TCRdb recomputed calls from the multiplex PCR reads with MiXCR, one row per CDR3 protein. The data show over 650,000 distinct CDR3 sequences, just over 40% seen once. Sequencing used peripheral blood. These TCRs come from an adult man with Graves' ophthalmopathy.

This clonotype was recorded at least ten times. The chain couples TRBV19 to TRBJ2-2; 10 bases map to TRBD2. CDR3 length equals 15 residues. Germline lookup yields CDR1 LNHDA and CDR2 SQIVND (reference sequence). V shed 6 bases, J shed 1 base, and the junction held 2 bases outside the gene matches. CDR3 in amino acids: CASRLAGVNTGELFF. The DNA of the CDR3 is TGTGCCAGTAGGCTAGCGGGAGTGAACACCGGGGAGCTGTTTTTT. The variable domain in full, with the rest retrieved from reference TRBV19 and TRBJ2-2, is DGGITQSPKYLFRKEGQNVTLSCEQNLNHDAMYWYRQDPGQGLRLIYYSQIVNDFQKGDIAEGYSVSREKKESFPLTVTSAQKNPTAFYLCASRLAGVNTGELFFGEGSRLTVL.

This clonotype was found once. The rearrangement joins TRBV4-1 to TRBJ2-2; TRBD1 matches at 7 bases. The CDR3 is 16 residues long. Losses at the gene ends were 7 bases for V and 1 base for J; bases not matched to a gene: 9. Germline lookup yields CDR1 MGHRA and CDR2 YSYEKL. CDR3 coding DNA: TGCGCCAGCAAACTAAGGGACAGAGTGAACACCGGGGAGCTGTTTTTT. Its translation: CASKLRDRVNTGELFF.

The rearrangement joins TRBV2 to TRBJ1-5; no clear D gene. CDR1 is SNHLY, CDR2 FYNNEI, per germline. The CDR3 loop spans 15 amino acids. Trimming pared 6 bases from V and 4 bases from J, leaving 16 bases between. In DNA, the CDR3 is TGTGCCAGCAGGGTCCCGGGGATTGGAAATCAGCCCCAGCATTTT. Translated: CASRVPGIGNQPQHF.

This clonotype was detected many times. The rearrangement links TRBV24-1 to TRBJ2-2; D unclear. The CDR3 is made up of 13 amino acids. Trimming stripped 3 bases from V and 4 bases from J, with 5 bases between. CDR1 and CDR2 from the germline V gene are KGHDR and SFDVKD. In DNA form, the CDR3 reads TGTGCCACCAGTGATATCACCACCGGGGAGCTGTTTTTT. Protein: CATSDITTGELFF.

The J gene is TRBJ1-1, the V gene TRBV5-1, with 9 bases identical to TRBD1. This CDR3 is 15 amino acids long. Trimming removed 4 bases from V and 4 bases from J; junction bases left unmatched: 8. Per the germline V gene, CDR1 is SGHRS and CDR2 is YFSETQ. The CDR3: CASSDGTGTFTEAFF. The DNA of the CDR3 is TGCGCCAGCAGCGACGGGACAGGGACGTTCACTGAAGCTTTCTTT.

The gene calls are TRBV6-6 and TRBJ1-3, with 7 bases identical to TRBD1. This CDR3 is 14 amino acids long. Unmatched junction bases numbered 4, after V lost 4 bases and J lost 4 bases. CDR1 MNHNY and CDR2 SVGAGI come from the germline V gene (reference sequence). CDR3 nucleotide sequence: TGTGCCAGCAGTTCCCTGACAGGGGGAAACACCATATATTTT. Translating gives CASSSLTGGNTIYF.

The rearrangement joins TRBV5-1 to TRBJ1-3, with 8 bases that match TRBD1. Losses at the gene ends were 4 bases for V and 0 bases for J; bases not matched to a gene: 12. Germline CDR1 is SGHRS and CDR2 is YFSETQ. This CDR3 is built from 18 residues. The CDR3 is CASSLLTGTGSSGNTIYF. CDR3 DNA: TGCGCCAGCAGCCTCCTGACGGGGACAGGTTCCTCTGGAAACACCATATATTTT. The full variable domain, with the rest looked up from reference TRBV5-1 and TRBJ1-3, is KAGVTQTPRYLIKTRGQQVTLSCSPISGHRSVSWYQQTPGQGLQFLFEYFSETQRNKGNFPGRFSGRQFSNSRSEMNVSTLELGDSALYLCASSLLTGTGSSGNTIYFGEGSWLTVV.

With regard to this clonotype: The conserved phenylalanine or tryptophan normally closing the CDR3 is absent here, so this likely arose from a read error. The DNA is left out, because the CDR3 cannot be placed on it with certainty; the CDR3 is given as TCRdb lists it. The J gene is TRBJ2-7, the V gene TRBV20-1. Germline CDR1 is DFQATT and CDR2 is SNEGSKA (reference sequence). The CDR3 totals 8 residues, both ends included. The CDR3 loop reads CSARDPRR.

The V call is TRBV7-9, the J call TRBJ1-2, with D tentatively TRBD1 (5 bases). CDR3 length equals 15 residues. Germline V gives CDR1 SEHNR, CDR2 FQNEAQ (reference sequence). The V gene lost 4 bases and the J gene lost 4 bases, with 16 bases spanning the gap. CDR3 bases: TGTGCCAGCAGCTCCCACCCGGGGGGGGTCTATGGCTACACCTTC. This translates into CASSSHPGGVYGYTF.

This clonotype was seen a few times. The chain is built from TRBV29-1 and TRBJ2-3; 9 bases are a match to TRBD1. V lost 4 bases, J lost 2 bases, and 10 bases stayed unmatched. Germline CDR1 SQVTM, CDR2 ANQGSEA. The CDR3 length is 16 residues. This chain's CDR3 is CSVARATGGVTDTQYF. The DNA of the CDR3 is TGCAGCGTTGCTAGGGCGACAGGGGGTGTCACAGATACGCAGTATTTT.

This clonotype was seen repeatedly, ten times or more. The rearrangement joins TRBV10-3 to TRBJ1-6; D unresolved. This CDR3 is 13 amino acids long. Germline-derived CDR1 and CDR2 are ENHRY and SYGVKD. Trimming took off 3 bases at V and 8 bases at J, with 8 bases between the two ends. CDR3 coding DNA: TGTGCCATCAGTGAAAGGGAATATTCACCCCTCCACTTT. Translated, it gives CAISEREYSPLHF.

A few counts support this clonotype. V is TRBV27 and J is TRBJ1-2; D may be TRBD1 (5 bases). Germline CDR1 and CDR2: MNHEY and SMNVEV (reference sequence). The CDR3 has 12 residues. Trimming removed 6 bases at V and 4 bases at J, with 9 bases between. The CDR3 sequence is CASRTGPYGYTF. CDR3 DNA sequence: TGTGCCAGCAGAACGGGACCCTATGGCTACACCTTC.

This clonotype appeared once. This could be a read error, since a much larger clone is one nucleotide away. The chain has TRBV5-5 and TRBJ2-7; 8 bases agree with TRBD2. The germline gives CDR1 SGHKS, CDR2 YYEKEE (reference sequence). This CDR3 is 14 amino acids long. CDR3 region: CASSWGLVIYKQYF. The CDR3 region has the DNA TGTGCCAGCAGCTGGGGACTAGTCATCTACAAGCAGTACTTC.

The V call is TRBV11-3, the J call TRBJ2-7; D is unclear. The CDR3 runs to 13 residues. CDR1 SGHNT and CDR2 YENEEA come from the germline V gene. Trimming took off 4 bases at V and 6 bases at J, with 13 bases between the two ends. The CDR3 loop reads CASSWLSRSEQYF. The CDR3 DNA reads as TGTGCCAGCAGCTGGCTATCTCGGAGCGAGCAGTACTTC.